This is a list of T cell receptor beta chains from one sample in a study of spatial heterogeneity in lung cancer. MiXCR, run by TCRdb on the 5' RACE reads, gives a single entry per CDR3 protein. The sample lists about 10,000 distinct CDR3 sequences, about 5% occurring once. This material consisted of PBMCs, taken at surgery. Source of these receptors: a male donor with early-stage non-small cell lung cancer. Each CDR3 is given with its conserved first and last residue. The D gene is left open where the match is weak.

V gene: TRBV21-1
CDR3 length: 14
J gene: TRBJ1-5
D gene: NA
CDR3 protein: CASPVGTGNQPQHF

V gene: TRBV12-5
CDR3 length: 16
J gene: TRBJ2-7
D gene: NA
CDR3 protein: CASGLVRETVDYEQYF

V gene: TRBV28
CDR3 length: 14
J gene: TRBJ2-7
D gene: NA
CDR3 protein: CASSPATGSYEQYF

V gene: TRBV7-2
CDR3 length: 14
J gene: TRBJ2-3
D gene: NA
CDR3 protein: CASSLDGNTDTQYF

V gene: TRBV7-2
CDR3 length: 15
J gene: TRBJ1-1
D gene: NA
CDR3 protein: CASSRSKTENTEAFF

V gene: TRBV2
CDR3 length: 13
J gene: TRBJ2-1
D gene: NA
CDR3 protein: CASRPVIYNEQFF

V gene: TRBV7-2
CDR3 length: 16
J gene: TRBJ2-5
D gene: TRBD2
CDR3 protein: CASSLGLAGGSSAQYF

V gene: TRBV29-1
CDR3 length: 16
J gene: TRBJ2-3
D gene: TRBD2
CDR3 protein: CSVTSGRAPSTDTQYF

V gene: TRBV28
CDR3 length: 15
J gene: TRBJ1-2
D gene: NA
CDR3 protein: CASSLQGRMRSGYTF

V gene: TRBV5-4
CDR3 length: 14
J gene: TRBJ1-1
D gene: NA
CDR3 protein: CASSLFGGVTEAFF

V gene: TRBV9
CDR3 length: 15
J gene: TRBJ2-1
D gene: TRBD2
CDR3 protein: CASSRGGSSTNEQFF

V gene: TRBV21-1
CDR3 length: 14
J gene: TRBJ1-5
D gene: NA
CDR3 protein: CASSKGGRNQPQHF

V gene: TRBV20-1
CDR3 length: 15
J gene: TRBJ1-2
D gene: TRBD1
CDR3 protein: CSARSLTGGYYGYTF

V gene: TRBV9
CDR3 length: 15
J gene: TRBJ2-1
D gene: NA
CDR3 protein: CASSPGTTGMNEQFF

V gene: TRBV3-1
CDR3 length: 16
J gene: TRBJ2-1
D gene: TRBD2
CDR3 protein: CASSLTAGAVLNEQFF

V gene: TRBV7-8
CDR3 length: 13
J gene: TRBJ1-1
D gene: NA
CDR3 protein: CASSLEGNTEAFF

V gene: TRBV20-1
CDR3 length: 15
J gene: TRBJ1-3
D gene: NA
CDR3 protein: CSARAHRFAGNTIYF

V gene: TRBV20-1
CDR3 length: 12
J gene: TRBJ2-7
D gene: NA
CDR3 protein: CSARGQGSEQYF

V gene: TRBV27
CDR3 length: 16
J gene: TRBJ2-3
D gene: TRBD2
CDR3 protein: CASSSLPRGSTDTQYF

V gene: TRBV4-2
CDR3 length: 14
J gene: TRBJ1-1
D gene: NA
CDR3 protein: CASSQTAANTEAFF

V gene: TRBV20-1
CDR3 length: 15
J gene: TRBJ1-4
D gene: TRBD1
CDR3 protein: CSARDPGTGDGKLFF

V gene: TRBV23-1
CDR3 length: 15
J gene: TRBJ2-2
D gene: TRBD2
CDR3 protein: CASPVAGVNTGELFF

V gene: TRBV7-2
CDR3 length: 13
J gene: TRBJ1-5
D gene: NA
CDR3 protein: CASSGDDLEPQHF

V gene: TRBV27
CDR3 length: 13
J gene: TRBJ1-2
D gene: NA
CDR3 protein: CASSFTIAGGYTF

V gene: TRBV7-9
CDR3 length: 14
J gene: TRBJ1-3
D gene: NA
CDR3 protein: CASRQGTSGNTIYF

V gene: TRBV12-3/TRBV12-4
CDR3 length: 18
J gene: TRBJ2-3
D gene: TRBD2
CDR3 protein: CASSREFTSGSFTDTQYF

V gene: TRBV7-7
CDR3 length: 13
J gene: TRBJ2-5
D gene: TRBD1
CDR3 protein: CASSLDREETQYF

V gene: TRBV29-1
CDR3 length: 14
J gene: TRBJ2-5
D gene: NA
CDR3 protein: CSVGRTGGTETQYF

V gene: TRBV3-1
CDR3 length: 17
J gene: TRBJ2-2
D gene: NA
CDR3 protein: CASSRLLDLANTGELFF

V gene: TRBV3-1
CDR3 length: 13
J gene: TRBJ2-7
D gene: NA
CDR3 protein: CASSQDGSYEQYF

V gene: TRBV7-2
CDR3 length: 16
J gene: TRBJ2-7
D gene: NA
CDR3 protein: CASSLGGAGASYEQYF

V gene: TRBV20-1
CDR3 length: 15
J gene: TRBJ2-5
D gene: TRBD2
CDR3 protein: CSARDPREGRETQYF

V gene: TRBV5-6
CDR3 length: 15
J gene: TRBJ1-2
D gene: NA
CDR3 protein: CASSLRDTTLYGYTF

V gene: TRBV29-1
CDR3 length: 13
J gene: TRBJ2-3
D gene: NA
CDR3 protein: CSVEWKGTDTQYF

V gene: TRBV29-1
CDR3 length: 11
J gene: TRBJ2-2
D gene: NA
CDR3 protein: CSVSRAGELFF

V gene: TRBV20-1
CDR3 length: 14
J gene: TRBJ2-5
D gene: NA
CDR3 protein: CSARDVFRSQTQYF

V gene: TRBV7-9
CDR3 length: 16
J gene: TRBJ2-4
D gene: TRBD2
CDR3 protein: CASSLLLAGAKNIQYF

V gene: TRBV6-2/TRBV6-3
CDR3 length: 11
J gene: TRBJ2-3
D gene: NA
CDR3 protein: CASSGPSAQYF

V gene: TRBV11-3
CDR3 length: 13
J gene: TRBJ2-1
D gene: NA
CDR3 protein: CASSEYVYNEQFF

V gene: TRBV28
CDR3 length: 12
J gene: TRBJ2-7
D gene: NA
CDR3 protein: CASSRGLGEQYF

V gene: TRBV7-9
CDR3 length: 14
J gene: TRBJ2-5
D gene: TRBD1
CDR3 protein: CASSPYRGGETQYF

V gene: TRBV7-9
CDR3 length: 14
J gene: TRBJ2-1
D gene: TRBD2
CDR3 protein: CASSHSSGSDEQFF

V gene: TRBV7-2
CDR3 length: 15
J gene: TRBJ2-3
D gene: NA
CDR3 protein: CASSHARQAGDTQYF

V gene: TRBV29-1
CDR3 length: 14
J gene: TRBJ2-2
D gene: TRBD1
CDR3 protein: CSVERTGGAGELFF

V gene: TRBV6-2/TRBV6-3
CDR3 length: 15
J gene: TRBJ2-7
D gene: TRBD1
CDR3 protein: CASSRQTGGPYEQYF

V gene: TRBV7-2
CDR3 length: 15
J gene: TRBJ1-1
D gene: TRBD1
CDR3 protein: CASSFDRGLFTEAFF

V gene: TRBV11-2
CDR3 length: 11
J gene: TRBJ2-7
D gene: NA
CDR3 protein: CASSSAEEQYF

V gene: TRBV29-1
CDR3 length: 12
J gene: TRBJ2-7
D gene: TRBD2
CDR3 protein: CSVRSGSPEQYF

V gene: TRBV7-3
CDR3 length: 14
J gene: TRBJ2-3
D gene: NA
CDR3 protein: CASSLGLSTDTQYF

V gene: TRBV6-6
CDR3 length: 15
J gene: TRBJ2-1
D gene: NA
CDR3 protein: CASRSLQSSYNEQFF

V gene: TRBV20-1
CDR3 length: 15
J gene: TRBJ1-5
D gene: TRBD1
CDR3 protein: CSASRQGLGNQPQHF